This entry lists 21 T cell receptor beta chains sequenced from one sample in a study of blood T cell repertoires in COVID-19. The data were produced by immunoSEQ multiplex PCR, yet TCRdb's version contains in-frame clones alone and is incomplete. Among some 95,000 clones listed, roughly 85% were seen once. The sequenced material came from peripheral blood. Every receptor here comes from a man aged 65 to 85 with acute or convalescent COVID-19.

In regard to this clone: At one end, the junction sequence differs from germline, possibly due to a read error. This chain uses TRBV6-5 with TRBJ1-4; weak D call: TRBD1 (5 bases). The CDR3 has 14 residues. Germline CDR1 MNHEY, CDR2 SVGAGI. This CDR3 is CASRAGGTTEKLFF. In nucleotides, the CDR3 is TGTGCCAGCAGGGCAGGTGGGACTACTGAAAAACTGTTTTTT.

The chain employs TRBV5-6 and TRBJ2-5; 9 bases match TRBD1. The V and J ends lost 2 bases and 5 bases, in that order; junction bases with no gene match: 7. The CDR3 runs to 15 residues. CDR1 and CDR2 from the germline V gene are SGHDT and YYEEEE. The CDR3 reads CASSFLGTGWETQYF. In DNA, the CDR3 is TGTGCCAGCAGCTTTCTCGGGACAGGGTGGGAGACCCAGTACTTC.

The V and J genes are TRBV11-2 and TRBJ1-2; D gene uncertain. Germline V gene lookup returns CDR1 SGHAT and CDR2 FQNNGV. CDR3 length equals 14 residues. V lost 0 bases and J 4 bases, leaving 9 bases between the germline ends. The CDR3, as DNA: TGTGCCAGCAGCTTAGAATACAGCCCCTATGGCTACACCTTC. Amino acid sequence: CASSLEYSPYGYTF.

This sequence joins TRBV6-4 and TRBJ1-5; TRBD1 matches at 7 bases. The germline V gene encodes CDR1 MRHNA and CDR2 SNTAGT. This CDR3 is 13 amino acids long. The V and J ends lost 5 bases and 4 bases, in that order; junction bases with no gene match: 2. This CDR3 reads CASSLQGNQPQHF. In DNA, the CDR3 is TGTGCCAGCAGTCTACAGGGGAATCAGCCCCAGCATTTT.

The count of this clone is one. V and J are TRBV4-1 and TRBJ2-6; D perhaps matches TRBD1 (6 bases). V lost 2 bases and J lost 7, with 24 bases in between. Per the germline V gene, CDR1 is MGHRA and CDR2 is YSYEKL. The CDR3 is 19 amino acids. CDR3 in DNA: TGCGCCAGCAGCCAACTCCCGTTGGGGGCCCTCATGATAGCCAACGTCCTGACTTTC. Translating gives CASSQLPLGALMIANVLTF.

The rearrangement links TRBV7-9 to TRBJ1-5; tentatively, D is TRBD1 (5 bases). Trimming took 5 bases from V and 5 from J, leaving 10 bases between them. CDR1 SEHNR and CDR2 FQNEAQ come from the germline V gene (reference sequence). This CDR3 has 13 amino acids. The CDR3 here is CASSAGGDQPQHF. In DNA form, the CDR3 reads TGTGCCAGCAGCGCAGGAGGGGATCAGCCCCAGCATTTT.

The J gene is TRBJ1-1, the V gene TRBV4-1; D is ambiguous. CDR3 length equals 13 residues. CDR1 is MGHRA and CDR2 is YSYEKL in the germline V gene. Trimming pared 0 bases from V and 6 bases from J, leaving 8 bases between. Here the CDR3 DNA reads TGCGCCAGCAGCCAAGATCGGGGTTCTGAAGCTTTCTTT. Amino acids: CASSQDRGSEAFF.

The chain recombines TRBV6-5 with TRBJ2-2; TRBD1 matches 9 bases. The CDR3 contains 15 residues. The V gene's germline CDR1 is MNHEY and CDR2 SVGAGI. The junction had 6 bases not matched to a gene; V was cut back by 6 bases and J by 4 bases. CDR3 sequence: CASRPGTGLTGELFF. CDR3 sequence (DNA): TGTGCCAGCAGGCCCGGGACAGGGCTCACCGGGGAGCTGTTTTTT.

V usage is TRBV5-1 and J usage is TRBJ2-3; 7 bases map to TRBD1. V lost 4 bases to trimming and J lost 4 bases; unmatched junction nucleotides: 6. Germline V gene data show CDR1 as SGHRS and CDR2 as YFSETQ. This CDR3 is built from 14 residues. CDR3 amino acids: CASSTRQGSDTQYF. The CDR3 region has the DNA TGCGCCAGCAGCACCAGACAGGGATCAGATACGCAGTATTTT.

In DNA, the CDR3 is TGTGCCATCAGCGGAAGGACGCAGGGCCACGAGCAGTACTTC. Its protein product is CAISGRTQGHEQYF. The chain is built from TRBV10-3 and TRBJ2-7; TRBD1 is a possible D gene (5 bases). Germline-derived CDR1 and CDR2 are ENHRY and SYGVKD. Trimming left V 6 bases short and J 5 bases short, with 17 bases between. The CDR3 sequence is 14 residues long.

This clone was seen a single time. The CDR3 loop is CASRDGQGGRKTQYF. CDR3 coding DNA: TGTGCCAGCAGGGACGGACAGGGGGGGAGAAAGACCCAGTACTTC. The gene calls are TRBV2 and TRBJ2-5; 10 nucleotides agree with TRBD1. The ends lost 6 bases at V and 6 bases at J; junction bases unmatched: 10. Germline V CDR1 and CDR2: SNHLY, FYNNEI. The length of the CDR3 is 15 residues.

This clone was recorded only once. The chain couples TRBV5-1 to TRBJ1-1; 7 nucleotides align to TRBD1. The CDR3 has 15 residues. Looked up from germline, CDR1 is SGHRS and CDR2 is YFSETQ. V lost 4 bases to trimming and J lost 1 base; unmatched junction nucleotides: 7. The CDR3 is CASSETNRGNTEAFF. CDR3 coding DNA: TGCGCCAGCAGCGAGACCAACAGGGGGAACACTGAAGCTTTCTTT.

V gene TRBV10-3 combines with J gene TRBJ2-2; 10 bases are shared with TRBD1. The V and J ends lost 1 base and 7 bases, in that order; junction bases with no gene match: 3. Germline V gives CDR1 ENHRY, CDR2 SYGVKD. The CDR3 covers 15 residues. CDR3 nucleotide sequence: TGTGCCATCAGTGAGTGGGACAGGGGAGACGGGGAGCTGTTTTTT. This encodes CAISEWDRGDGELFF.

The chain carries TRBV15 and TRBJ1-2; D may be TRBD1 (6 bases). Trimming cost V 0 bases and J 4 bases, with 15 bases left between them. The CDR3 extends over 16 amino acids. Germline CDR1 is LNHNV and CDR2 is YYDKDF (reference sequence). The CDR3 loop reads CATSRDTSGTLYGYTF. CDR3 in DNA: TGTGCCACCAGCAGAGATACTTCCGGGACACTCTATGGCTACACCTTC.

The J gene is TRBJ2-7, the V gene TRBV18; TRBD1 matches 8 bases. V shed 2 bases, J shed 5 bases, and the junction held 5 bases outside the gene matches. CDR1 KGHSH and CDR2 LQKENI come from the germline V gene. The CDR3 is made up of 14 amino acids. The CDR3 loop is CASSPRTGTDEQYF. The CDR3 coding sequence is TGTGCCAGCTCACCAAGGACAGGGACGGACGAGCAGTACTTC.

V is TRBV9 and J is TRBJ2-5; D is unresolved. Trimming removed 1 base from V and 2 bases from J, with 9 bases in between. The CDR3 runs 14 residues. Germline CDR1 reads SGDLS; CDR2 reads YYNGEE. CDR3 residues: CASSVSELQETQYF. The CDR3 region has the DNA TGTGCCAGCAGCGTAAGCGAGTTACAAGAGACCCAGTACTTC. The full variable domain, with the rest looked up from reference TRBV9 and TRBJ2-5, is DSGVTQTPKHLITATGQRVTLRCSPRSGDLSVYWYQQSLDQGLQFLIQYYNGEERAKGNILERFSAQQFPDLHSELNLSSLELGDSALYFCASSVSELQETQYFGPGTRLLVL.

V gene TRBV5-1 combines with J gene TRBJ1-1, with D possibly being TRBD1 (5 bases). This CDR3 is built from 13 residues. V lost 0 bases and J 6 bases, leaving 9 bases between the germline ends. Germline V gene lookup returns CDR1 SGHRS and CDR2 YFSETQ. CDR3: CASSLEWGAEAFF. For the CDR3, the DNA is TGCGCCAGCAGCTTGGAATGGGGGGCTGAAGCTTTCTTT.

This clone was recorded once. The chain combines TRBV4-2 with TRBJ2-4, with no clear D. V lost 0 bases and J lost 3, with 9 bases in between. Germline CDR1 reads LGHNA; CDR2 reads YNFKEQ. The CDR3 contains 15 residues. The CDR3 coding sequence is TGTGCCAGCAGCCAAGAAGACAACAACAAAAACATTCAGTACTTC. Amino acids: CASSQEDNNKNIQYF.

The chain is built from TRBV7-8 and TRBJ2-2, with 8 bases matching TRBD2. Trimming cost V 5 bases and J 4 bases; bases outside gene matches: 6. The CDR3 extends over 15 amino acids. The germline V gene encodes CDR1 SGHVS and CDR2 FQNEAQ. CDR3 protein: CASSPGAGVTGELFF. CDR3 sequence (DNA): TGTGCCAGCAGCCCAGGAGCGGGGGTCACCGGGGAGCTGTTTTTT.

The rearrangement uses TRBV11-2 and TRBJ1-2; perhaps TRBD1 as D (5 bases). The CDR3 contains 14 residues. Deletions cut 4 bases from V and 4 bases from J, with 13 bases between. Looked up from germline, CDR1 is SGHAT and CDR2 is FQNNGV. The CDR3 region has the DNA TGTGCCAGCAGCTCCCCGGGGGGAGTCTATGGCTACACCTTC. This translates into CASSSPGGVYGYTF.

The chain recombines TRBV28 with TRBJ1-5; 7 bases map to TRBD1. The CDR3 totals 14 residues. Germline loops: CDR1 MDHEN, CDR2 SYDVKM. V lost 3 bases to trimming and J lost 2 bases; unmatched junction nucleotides: 1. CDR3 region: CASSFDRGNQPQHF. The CDR3 DNA reads TGTGCCAGCAGTTTTGACAGGGGCAATCAGCCCCAGCATTTT. Drawing the rest from reference TRBV28 and TRBJ1-5, the complete variable domain is DVKVTQSSRYLVKRTGEKVFLECVQDMDHENMFWYRQDPGLGLRLIYFSYDVKMKEKGDIPEGYSVSREKKERFSLILESASTNQTSMYLCASSFDRGNQPQHFGDGTRLSIL.